A selection of T cell receptor beta chains follows, all from one sample in a study of T cells expressing NK-cell markers. With the 5' RACE reads reprocessed, TCRdb shows one record per CDR3 protein and no DNA. The table lists about 150,000 distinct CDR3 sequences, with about 12% in the top ten. Sequenced sample: blood T cells: a sorted CD56 or NKG2C T cell subset, CD4+ or CD8+ T cells, or bulk PBMC T cells (not recorded which). These receptors came from a man in his late teens or twenties in good health. Each CDR3 is given with its conserved first and last residue.

>TRBV5-5|TRBJ2-5
CASTASAFQETQYF
>TRBV12-3/TRBV12-4|TRBJ2-6
CASSPSGHLGGANVLTF
>TRBV15|TRBJ2-2
CATSTGRNTGELFF
>TRBV29-1|TRBJ1-1
CSVEGGVGGNTEAFF
>TRBV9|TRBJ2-1
CASSVQGFNEQFF
>TRBV20-1|TRBJ2-7
CSARDGGGYEQYF
>TRBV4-1|TRBJ2-3
CASSQGTGADTQYF
>TRBV12-3/TRBV12-4|TRBJ2-3
CASSFGGAGSTQYF
>TRBV11-2|TRBJ2-3
CASSHEYGTGEDTQYF
>TRBV5-1|TRBJ2-3
CASSKGPGTPTDTQYF
>TRBV12-3/TRBV12-4|TRBJ2-1
CASSISGRAFGNEQFF
>TRBV5-4|TRBJ1-4
CASSRDRDNEKLFF
>TRBV5-5|TRBJ2-2
CASSLPNGWENTGELFF
>TRBV29-1|TRBJ2-1
CSATQRGSSYNEQFF
>TRBV15|TRBJ2-1
CATSRGTSDGLSYNEQFF
>TRBV5-4|TRBJ2-5
CASSLAPSGNQETQYF
>TRBV20-1|TRBJ2-7
CSATISNSYEQYF
>TRBV4-3|TRBJ2-5
CASSQDSGGGETQYF
>TRBV3-1|TRBJ2-1
CASSQELAGHNEQFF
>TRBV3-1|TRBJ2-1
CASSQVEGGPYNEQFF
>TRBV12-3/TRBV12-4|TRBJ1-2
CASSFQRQGNYGYTF
>TRBV5-1|TRBJ2-5
CASSWAGPYQETQYF
>TRBV27|TRBJ1-1
CASSPSDREVEAFF
>TRBV6-1|TRBJ2-3
CASSEASPSTPTDTQYF
>TRBV15|TRBJ2-2
CATSRQGTLTRAGELFF
>TRBV24-1|TRBJ1-2
CATSDRQGDPYGYTF
>TRBV6-2/TRBV6-3|TRBJ2-5
CASSLRGIQETQYF
>TRBV21-1|TRBJ1-4
CASSKLSATNEKLFF
>TRBV6-1|TRBJ2-1
CASSRGLLLNNEQFF
>TRBV5-6|TRBJ2-1
CASSLTSGRIDEQFF
>TRBV7-2|TRBJ2-3
CASSLVVAFTDTQYF
>TRBV4-1|TRBJ2-5
CASSQGQGGQETQYF
>TRBV6-5|TRBJ1-5
CASSSTGGWSNQPQHF
>TRBV2|TRBJ2-7
CANRGTGFEQYF
>TRBV27|TRBJ2-5
CASSLAPYGETQYF